The present entry profiles one T cell receptor beta chain with its context. Its antigen remains unidentified. This entry comes from a study of cytomegalovirus exposure and HLA in healthy donors. Regarding the study as a whole: In terms of immune exposure information, only CMV serostatus was available.

Use of 60 Vbeta and 13 Jbeta primers characterized the PCR. The protocol was immunoSEQ multiplex PCR, while the TCRdb copy is restricted to in-frame clones and leaves out a portion. The profile shows roughly 74,000 clones, over 70% of them singletons. Source material: PBMCs. This TCR came from a man aged 40-49 years in good health and CMV-seronegative.

CDR3 sequence: CASSADRGLNEKLFF. The CDR3 region has the DNA TGTGCCAGTAGTGCAGACAGGGGCCTTAATGAAAAACTGTTTTTT. The chain uses TRBV19 and TRBJ1-4, with 8 nucleotides matching TRBD1. Germline lookup yields CDR1 LNHDA and CDR2 SQIVND (reference sequence). Germline trimming cut 5 bases from V and 4 bases from J; bases unmatched to any gene: 6. This CDR3 is 15 amino acids long.